This T cell receptor (beta chain) was found in a study of early T cells in non-severe SARS-CoV-2 infection. MiXCR was run by TCRdb on the 5' RACE reads, yielding one entry per CDR3 protein. The profile covers just over 95,000 distinct CDR3 sequences, with about 10% appearing a single time and around 4.8% taken by the ten largest. This CDR3 is 15 amino acids long. Germline trimming cut 1 base from V and 6 bases from J; bases unmatched to any gene: 4. CDR1 is SGHTA, CDR2 FQGNSA, per germline. This clonotype was sampled from an adult who was a healthcare worker with PCR-confirmed SARS-CoV-2 infection or an uninfected control (not recorded which). The chain is built from TRBV7-2 and TRBJ2-3, with TRBD2 matching 10 bases. Sequencing used whole blood, obtained at baseline. CDR3 sequence: CASSLERGGQDTQYF. The DNA of the CDR3 is TGTGCCAGCAGCTTAGAGCGGGGGGGCCAGGATACGCAGTATTTT.